These T cell receptor beta chains were read from a single sample in a study of shared T cell receptors in the human thymus. TCRdb's table, derived via immunoSEQ multiplex PCR, lists solely in-frame clones and lacks some. The profile shows some 640,000 clones, approximately 89% of them singletons. This same sample was also part of a study on human thymus T cells.

The specimen sequenced was thymocytes. The receptors stem from a boy under two years old with a congenital heart defect. Each CDR3 is given without its conserved first and last residue. Fields, in order: V gene, J gene, CDR3 protein.

>TRBV10-3|TRBJ1-1
AINHRVGDTEAF
>TRBV5-1|TRBJ2-1
ASSHNQREGNEQF
>TRBV5-1|TRBJ2-7
ASSRHRVLSYEQY
>TRBV5-1|TRBJ2-2
ASSSLAGGLAGELF
>TRBV25-1|TRBJ2-1
ASSESRGVSYNEQF
>TRBV28|TRBJ2-7
ASSFRGGSHEQY
>TRBV14|TRBJ2-7
ASSHSLGYEQY
>TRBV2|TRBJ1-1
ASSGGGNTEAF
>TRBV5-1|TRBJ2-7
ASSPDRAYEQY
>TRBV9|TRBJ1-3
ASSEQGRLGNTIY
>TRBV6-1|TRBJ1-5
ASSTTGTDQPQH
>TRBV30|TRBJ1-3
AWRESPYSGNTIY
>TRBV10-3|TRBJ1-2
AISAGHFYGYT
>TRBV4-3|TRBJ2-4
ASSQAAGEAKNIQY
>TRBV10-3|TRBJ2-7
AISESNWGDWSSYEQY